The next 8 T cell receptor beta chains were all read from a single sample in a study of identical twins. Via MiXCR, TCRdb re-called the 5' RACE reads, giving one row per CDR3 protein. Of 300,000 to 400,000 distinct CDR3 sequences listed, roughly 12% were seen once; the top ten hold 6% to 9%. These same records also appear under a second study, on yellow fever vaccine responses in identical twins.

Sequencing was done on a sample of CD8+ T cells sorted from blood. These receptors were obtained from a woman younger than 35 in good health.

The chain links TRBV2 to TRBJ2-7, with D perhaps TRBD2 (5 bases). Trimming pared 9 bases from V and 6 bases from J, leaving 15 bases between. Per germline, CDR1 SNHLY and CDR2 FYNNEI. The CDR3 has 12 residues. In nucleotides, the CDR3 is TGTGCCAGTACCTTACTAGGTGTCGAGCAGTACTTC. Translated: CASTLLGVEQYF.

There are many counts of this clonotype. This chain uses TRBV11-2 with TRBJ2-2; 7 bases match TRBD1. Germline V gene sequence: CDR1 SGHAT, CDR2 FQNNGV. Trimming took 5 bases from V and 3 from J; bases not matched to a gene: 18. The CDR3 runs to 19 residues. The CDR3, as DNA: TGTGCCAGCAGCCCGATCCCGGGACAGAGGTCCCCGGACACCGGGGAGCTGTTTTTT. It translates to CASSPIPGQRSPDTGELFF.

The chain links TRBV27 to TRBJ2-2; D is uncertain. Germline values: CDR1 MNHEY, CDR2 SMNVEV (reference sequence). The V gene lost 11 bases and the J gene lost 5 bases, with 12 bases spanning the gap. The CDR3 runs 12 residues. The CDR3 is CASRAETGELFF. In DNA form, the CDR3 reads TGTGCCTCCCGGGCGGAGACCGGGGAGCTGTTTTTT.

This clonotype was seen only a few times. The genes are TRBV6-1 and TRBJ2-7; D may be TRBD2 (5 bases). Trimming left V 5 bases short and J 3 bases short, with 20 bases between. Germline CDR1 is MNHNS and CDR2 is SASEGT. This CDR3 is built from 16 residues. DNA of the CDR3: TGTGCCAGCAGTCCCCCCTCCGATGGACTTGACTACGAGCAGTACTTC. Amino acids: CASSPPSDGLDYEQYF.

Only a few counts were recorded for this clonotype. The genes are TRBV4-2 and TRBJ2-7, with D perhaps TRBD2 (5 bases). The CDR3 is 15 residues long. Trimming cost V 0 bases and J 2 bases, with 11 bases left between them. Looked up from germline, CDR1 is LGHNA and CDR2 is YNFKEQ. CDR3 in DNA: TGTGCCAGCAGCCAAGAGGAGAGCGGTACCTACGAGCAGTACTTC. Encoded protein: CASSQEESGTYEQYF.

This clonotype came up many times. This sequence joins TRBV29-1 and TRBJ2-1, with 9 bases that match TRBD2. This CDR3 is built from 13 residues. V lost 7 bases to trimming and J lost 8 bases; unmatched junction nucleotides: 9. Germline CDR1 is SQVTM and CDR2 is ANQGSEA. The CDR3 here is CSARLAAPYEQFF. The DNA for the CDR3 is TGCAGCGCCCGACTAGCGGCCCCCTATGAGCAGTTCTTC.

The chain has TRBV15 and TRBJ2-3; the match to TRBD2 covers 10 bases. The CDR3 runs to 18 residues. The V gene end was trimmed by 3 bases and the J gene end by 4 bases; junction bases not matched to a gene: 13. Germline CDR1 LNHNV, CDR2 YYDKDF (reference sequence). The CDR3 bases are TGTGCCACCAGCAGTGGCAGCGGGAGGGCCGGGGGCTCAGATACGCAGTATTTT. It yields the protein CATSSGSGRAGGSDTQYF.

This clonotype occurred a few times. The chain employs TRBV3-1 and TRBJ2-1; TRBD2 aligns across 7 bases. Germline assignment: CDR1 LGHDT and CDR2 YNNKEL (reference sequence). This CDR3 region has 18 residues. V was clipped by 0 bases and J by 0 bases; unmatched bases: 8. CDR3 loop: CASSQDQSGVGSYNEQFF. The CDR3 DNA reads TGTGCCAGCAGCCAAGATCAGAGCGGGGTCGGCTCCTACAATGAGCAGTTCTTC.